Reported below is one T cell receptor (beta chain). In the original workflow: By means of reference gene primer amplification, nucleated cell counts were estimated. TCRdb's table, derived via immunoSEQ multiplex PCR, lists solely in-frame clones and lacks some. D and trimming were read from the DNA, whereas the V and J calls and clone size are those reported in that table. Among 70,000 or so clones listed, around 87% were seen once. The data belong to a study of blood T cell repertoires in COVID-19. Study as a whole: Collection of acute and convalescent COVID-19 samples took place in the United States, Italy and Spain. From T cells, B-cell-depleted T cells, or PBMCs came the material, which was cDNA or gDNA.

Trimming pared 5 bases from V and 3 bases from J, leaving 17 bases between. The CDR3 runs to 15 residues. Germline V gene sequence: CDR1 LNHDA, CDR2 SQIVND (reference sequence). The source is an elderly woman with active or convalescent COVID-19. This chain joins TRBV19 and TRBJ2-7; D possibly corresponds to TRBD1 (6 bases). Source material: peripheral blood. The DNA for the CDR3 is TGTGCCAGTAGTTTGAGTGGGGGACAAGTCTACGAGCAGTACTTC. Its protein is CASSLSGGQVYEQYF.